Listed below are T cell receptor beta chains from one sample, sequenced in a study of blood T cells in healthy people across ages. Each CDR3 protein gets one entry after TCRdb re-called the 5' RACE reads with MiXCR. The data show fewer than 1,000,000 distinct CDR3 sequences, with 40% to 50% seen just once and roughly a fifth held by the top ten. Specimen: blood. Every receptor here comes from a man aged 55 to 70 in good health. Each CDR3 is given with its conserved first and last residue. Fields, in order: V gene, clone size, D gene, J gene, CDR3 DNA, CDR3 protein. D genes are given only for firm matches. Not every row has a clone size; where given, it reads once, few, many or a size class.

V: TRBV5-8
size: -
D: TRBD2
J: TRBJ2-5
DNA: TGTGCCAGCAGCCCTGGACTAGCGGGGGGGCTGCCCCAAGAGACCCAGTACTTC
CDR3: CASSPGLAGGLPQETQYF

V: TRBV14
size: -
D: -
J: TRBJ1-1
DNA: TGTGCCAGCAGCCAGCTGGACAGAGGATTGAACACTGAAGCTTTCTTT
CDR3: CASSQLDRGLNTEAFF

V: TRBV5-1
size: -
D: TRBD1
J: TRBJ2-3
DNA: TGCGCCAGCAGCTGGGGACAGGTTGCAGATACGCAGTATTTT
CDR3: CASSWGQVADTQYF

V: TRBV9
size: -
D: TRBD1
J: TRBJ2-3
DNA: TGTGCCAGCAGCGCCAATAAGGGACAGGTGCTGGAGGATACGCAGTATTTT
CDR3: CASSANKGQVLEDTQYF

V: TRBV2
size: once
D: -
J: TRBJ2-2
DNA: TGTGCCAGCAGTGAGGATCGGGGCCCTCGGGGCACCGGGGAGCTGTTTTTT
CDR3: CASSEDRGPRGTGELFF

V: TRBV21-1
size: -
D: -
J: TRBJ2-7
DNA: TGTGCCAGCAGCATCAAGTCAGGGAGTTCCCTCATTGGCGAGCAGTACTTC
CDR3: CASSIKSGSSLIGEQYF

V: TRBV5-1
size: -
D: -
J: TRBJ2-3
DNA: TGCGCCCCAGTCCGTGGCACAGATACGCAGTATTTT
CDR3: CAPVRGTDTQYF

V: TRBV12-3/TRBV12-4
size: -
D: -
J: TRBJ1-5
DNA: TGTGCCAGCAGCAAAACGACAGGTCGTCAGCCCCAGCATTTT
CDR3: CASSKTTGRQPQHF

V: TRBV10-2
size: -
D: -
J: TRBJ1-2
DNA: TGCGCCAGCAGTGAGGCGGGGACGGATGCTAACTATGGCTACACCTTC
CDR3: CASSEAGTDANYGYTF

V: TRBV5-5
size: -
D: TRBD1
J: TRBJ2-3
DNA: TGTGCCAGCAGCGCCCGACAGGGGATTTCAAATACGCAGTATTTT
CDR3: CASSARQGISNTQYF

V: TRBV6-1
size: -
D: -
J: TRBJ1-2
DNA: TGTGCCAGCGTGCCTTTAGGATCGGGTGGATCGGCTAACTATGGCTACACCTTC
CDR3: CASVPLGSGGSANYGYTF

V: TRBV18
size: -
D: -
J: TRBJ2-1
DNA: TGTGCCAGCTCACCCCAGACTGTCAATGAGCAGTTCTTC
CDR3: CASSPQTVNEQFF

V: TRBV7-2
size: few
D: -
J: TRBJ2-3
DNA: TGTGCCAGCACCCAGTATACTAGCACAGATACGCAGTATTTT
CDR3: CASTQYTSTDTQYF

V: TRBV25-1
size: -
D: -
J: TRBJ2-5
DNA: TGTGCCAGTAGCAAGGGCTTCCAAGAGACCCAGTACTTC
CDR3: CASSKGFQETQYF

V: TRBV7-9
size: -
D: TRBD1
J: TRBJ2-3
DNA: TGTGCCAGCAGCTTCACAGGGGCAGATACGCAGTATTTT
CDR3: CASSFTGADTQYF

V: TRBV15
size: -
D: -
J: TRBJ1-2
DNA: TGTGCCACCAGCCAAGGAAGGGTTAACTATGGCTACACCTTC
CDR3: CATSQGRVNYGYTF

V: TRBV20-1
size: once
D: -
J: TRBJ2-3
DNA: TGCAGTGGGGTGGGGGGCCACACAGATACGCAGTATTTT
CDR3: CSGVGGHTDTQYF

V: TRBV18
size: few
D: -
J: TRBJ1-1
DNA: TGTGCCAGCTCCCTTCAAGACAGAAACACTGAAGCTTTCTTT
CDR3: CASSLQDRNTEAFF

V: TRBV12-3/TRBV12-4
size: once
D: -
J: TRBJ1-4
DNA: TGTGCCAGCAGTCTCTCCGTAGGGGAAGGTGAAAAACTGTTTTTT
CDR3: CASSLSVGEGEKLFF

V: TRBV27
size: -
D: -
J: TRBJ2-1
DNA: TGTGCCAGCAGTTCGGGCCTCTTAGGGAATGAGCAGTTCTTC
CDR3: CASSSGLLGNEQFF

V: TRBV29-1
size: -
D: -
J: TRBJ2-7
DNA: TGCAGCGTAGAGACTCTGACCGGGGCCAACTACGGGCAGTACTTC
CDR3: CSVETLTGANYGQYF

V: TRBV7-9
size: few
D: TRBD2
J: TRBJ2-7
DNA: TGTGCCAGCAGCGCCCCAGGCGGGGGTGACGAGCAGTACTTC
CDR3: CASSAPGGGDEQYF

V: TRBV3-1
size: -
D: -
J: TRBJ2-6
DNA: TGTGCCAGTACAAGGGGGAGCTCTGGGGCCAACGTCCTGACTTTC
CDR3: CASTRGSSGANVLTF

V: TRBV12-5
size: -
D: -
J: TRBJ2-7
DNA: TGTGCTAGTGGTTTGAGAGTCCGGGGAAAGATATCCTACGAGCAGTACTTC
CDR3: CASGLRVRGKISYEQYF

V: TRBV7-9
size: few
D: -
J: TRBJ2-3
DNA: TGTGCCAGCGGGAAGGCGGTTTACACAGATACGCAGTATTTT
CDR3: CASGKAVYTDTQYF

V: TRBV9
size: -
D: -
J: TRBJ1-2
DNA: TGTGCCAGCAGCGGGACCGGGACTAAGGGCTACACCTTC
CDR3: CASSGTGTKGYTF

V: TRBV5-6
size: -
D: TRBD2
J: TRBJ2-5
DNA: TGTGCCAGCAGCTTGACTAGCGGGGGTTCGGAGACCCGGTACTTC
CDR3: CASSLTSGGSETRYF

V: TRBV11-1
size: -
D: -
J: TRBJ2-7
DNA: TGTGCCAGCAGCTTATTCAGAGCTATAGTACCCTACGAGCAGTACTTC
CDR3: CASSLFRAIVPYEQYF

V: TRBV7-2
size: many
D: TRBD1
J: TRBJ1-1
DNA: TGTGCCAGCAGCGGGACAGGGATGACTGAAGCTTTCTTT
CDR3: CASSGTGMTEAFF

V: TRBV7-8
size: -
D: -
J: TRBJ2-7
DNA: TGTGCCAGCAGCTTATCTGAGGGTCTCCACGAGCAGTACTTC
CDR3: CASSLSEGLHEQYF

V: TRBV5-1
size: few
D: TRBD2
J: TRBJ2-3
DNA: TGCGCCAGCAGCTTGGCCACTACTCTAGCGGGGGCGACAGATACGCAGTATTTT
CDR3: CASSLATTLAGATDTQYF

V: TRBV12-3/TRBV12-4
size: -
D: -
J: TRBJ2-3
DNA: TGTGCCAGCAGTCGGGGGACAACCACAGATACGCAGTATTTT
CDR3: CASSRGTTTDTQYF

V: TRBV6-5
size: -
D: -
J: TRBJ1-2
DNA: TGTGCCAGCAGAGCGGACAGTCTCTATGGCTACACCTTC
CDR3: CASRADSLYGYTF

V: TRBV20-1
size: once
D: -
J: TRBJ1-2
DNA: TGCAGTGCTATAGAGGGACCCTATGGCTACACCTTC
CDR3: CSAIEGPYGYTF

V: TRBV7-3
size: -
D: -
J: TRBJ2-2
DNA: TGTGCCAGCAGCTTAAAAGGCGGAACGAACACCGGGGAGTTGTTTTTT
CDR3: CASSLKGGTNTGELFF

V: TRBV11-2
size: -
D: -
J: TRBJ2-5
DNA: TGTGCCAGCAGCTTCAGCAGGAACCAAGAGACCCAGTACTTC
CDR3: CASSFSRNQETQYF

V: TRBV9
size: few
D: -
J: TRBJ2-7
DNA: TGTGCCAGCAGCGTACAGGGAAATAGGGGGGACGAGCAGTACTTC
CDR3: CASSVQGNRGDEQYF

V: TRBV25-1
size: -
D: -
J: TRBJ2-7
DNA: TGTGCCAGCAGTGTTAGGGGATCGGGTGTCTACGAGCAGTACTTC
CDR3: CASSVRGSGVYEQYF

V: TRBV3-1
size: once
D: -
J: TRBJ2-3
DNA: TGTGCCAGCAGCCAAGATACAGGGCCAGATACGCAGTATTTT
CDR3: CASSQDTGPDTQYF

V: TRBV5-4
size: -
D: -
J: TRBJ2-4
DNA: TGTGCCAGCAGCTCGGGACTGGGCCTGAACATTCAGTACTTC
CDR3: CASSSGLGLNIQYF

V: TRBV2
size: -
D: -
J: TRBJ2-1
DNA: TGTGCCAGCAGTGATCCAGGGCCGGTGAACAATGAGCAGTTCTTC
CDR3: CASSDPGPVNNEQFF

V: TRBV28
size: -
D: TRBD1
J: TRBJ1-1
DNA: TGTGCCACACACCATGACGTGGGACAGATGGGCACTGAAGCTTTCTTT
CDR3: CATHHDVGQMGTEAFF

V: TRBV20-1
size: few
D: -
J: TRBJ2-3
DNA: TGCAGTGCTAGGGAGGGGGGTGCAGATACGCAGTATTTT
CDR3: CSAREGGADTQYF

V: TRBV27
size: few
D: -
J: TRBJ1-1
DNA: TGTGCCAGCAGTTTAACGGCGGGCAAGGGGGCTTTCTTT
CDR3: CASSLTAGKGAFF

V: TRBV25-1
size: -
D: -
J: TRBJ2-1
DNA: TGTGCCAGCAGTACTAGGGAGACCCAGTTCTTC
CDR3: CASSTRETQFF

V: TRBV12-5
size: -
D: -
J: TRBJ2-3
DNA: TGTGCTAGTGGCAAAGACAGAACCACAGATACGCAGTATTTT
CDR3: CASGKDRTTDTQYF

V: TRBV25-1
size: -
D: -
J: TRBJ1-4
DNA: TGTGCCAGCAGTGAATCAAGCTCACAAAAACTGTTTTTT
CDR3: CASSESSSQKLFF

V: TRBV25-1
size: -
D: TRBD2
J: TRBJ2-3
DNA: TGTGCCAGCTCCAAGACTAGCGGGGGAGGAGATACGCAGTATTTT
CDR3: CASSKTSGGGDTQYF

V: TRBV3-1
size: -
D: -
J: TRBJ2-5
DNA: TGTGTCAGCAGCCAAGATCCTACCGGGGAAGAGACCCAGTACTTC
CDR3: CVSSQDPTGEETQYF

V: TRBV5-1
size: many
D: -
J: TRBJ2-3
DNA: TGCGCCAGCAGCTTGGATGGCACAGATACGCAGTATTTT
CDR3: CASSLDGTDTQYF

V: TRBV27
size: -
D: -
J: TRBJ2-7
DNA: TGTGCCAGCAGTTTCTCATCAGGGTCCTCCTACGAGCAGTACTTC
CDR3: CASSFSSGSSYEQYF

V: TRBV6-1
size: -
D: TRBD1
J: TRBJ2-5
DNA: TGTGCCAGCAGCTCAAGACAGGGGGCCTCTGCGACCCAGTACTTC
CDR3: CASSSRQGASATQYF

V: TRBV9
size: many
D: TRBD2
J: TRBJ2-5
DNA: TGTGCCAGCAGACCAAACGGACTAGCGGCAGAGACCCAGTACTTC
CDR3: CASRPNGLAAETQYF

V: TRBV11-1
size: many
D: -
J: TRBJ2-1
DNA: TGTGCCAGCAGGCCGTCGGCTTCGGCGTACAATGAGCAGTTCTTC
CDR3: CASRPSASAYNEQFF

V: TRBV3-1
size: -
D: TRBD1
J: TRBJ2-7
DNA: TGTGCCAGCAGCCAAACCGGACAGGTCTCCTACGAGCAGTACTTC
CDR3: CASSQTGQVSYEQYF

V: TRBV7-9
size: few
D: TRBD1
J: TRBJ2-7
DNA: TGTGCCAGCAGCGGCCGGGACAGGGGGTTGGACGAGCAGTACTTC
CDR3: CASSGRDRGLDEQYF

V: TRBV20-1
size: few
D: -
J: TRBJ1-5
DNA: TGCAGTGCTAGAGATAAACCTTCGCCCCAGCATTTT
CDR3: CSARDKPSPQHF